Here is one TCR beta chain with its context. Its antigen is still unknown. Nothing much larger sits one base from this clone, and base qualities are not available. Reads for this sample came from an Illumina HiSeq 2500. TCR beta libraries were prepared by quantitative 5'-RACE with molecular barcodes. In the authors' own workflow: A new computational method, built on a probabilistic model of VDJ rearrangement, was used to identify disease-linked TCR variants. TCRdb applied fastp at Q25 and MiXCR to the public reads, then kept only in-frame beta chains. Each CDR3 protein appears once, grouped with its most common genes and DNA. TCRdb's processing, not the authors' own work, is the source of the V and J calls. In all, the sample holds fewer than 200,000 distinct CDR3 sequences, and around 16% of those were seen once. About 8.2% of the sample is in the top ten clones. The data belong to a study of CD8 T cells in ankylosing spondylitis (dated by TCRdb to the late 2010s). As for the study more broadly: The study set out to find disease-linked TCR variants by profiling T cell receptor beta repertoires in ankylosing spondylitis patients and healthy donors. The full study cohort comprised about 24 ankylosing spondylitis patients and 85 to 120 healthy donors. Peripheral blood samples were taken, and synovial fluid was additionally collected from ankylosing spondylitis patients. The full study reports these points: Blood from ankylosing spondylitis patients appeared to be characterized by a TCR beta motif made up of several highly homologous amino acid variants. Significant enrichment of the disease-linked clones was reported in matched synovial fluid samples from ankylosing spondylitis patients. Some TCR beta motif variants had previously been reported in synovial fluid and blood of reactive arthritis patients, which suggested common disease-initiation mechanisms. A CD8+ phenotype was shown by the disease-linked clones, which were found at relatively low frequencies in peripheral blood.

V is pared back by 6 bases and J by 1 base, with 9 bases lying between the germline termini. Via the germline V gene, CDR1 is MDHEN and CDR2 SYDVKM. The CDR3 runs 14 residues from the cysteine to the phenylalanine. The sequence is cut down to CDR3 DNA, 42 bases in frame from base 1. The source is a male donor with ankylosing spondylitis or in good health (not recorded which). The V and J segments used are TRBV28 and TRBJ2-2, with the D gene not confidently named. The sequenced material came from blood, either unsorted or a sorted T cell fraction (not recorded which). CDR3 region: CASRSAQNTGELFF. The bases read TGTGCCAGCAGGTCTGCCCAGAACACCGGGGAGCTGTTTTTT. Full variable domain (CDR3 extended with the reference TRBV28 and TRBJ2-2 proteins): DVKVTQSSRYLVKRTGEKVFLECVQDMDHENMFWYRQDPGLGLRLIYFSYDVKMKEKGDIPEGYSVSREKKERFSLILESASTNQTSMYLCASRSAQNTGELFFGEGSRLTVL.